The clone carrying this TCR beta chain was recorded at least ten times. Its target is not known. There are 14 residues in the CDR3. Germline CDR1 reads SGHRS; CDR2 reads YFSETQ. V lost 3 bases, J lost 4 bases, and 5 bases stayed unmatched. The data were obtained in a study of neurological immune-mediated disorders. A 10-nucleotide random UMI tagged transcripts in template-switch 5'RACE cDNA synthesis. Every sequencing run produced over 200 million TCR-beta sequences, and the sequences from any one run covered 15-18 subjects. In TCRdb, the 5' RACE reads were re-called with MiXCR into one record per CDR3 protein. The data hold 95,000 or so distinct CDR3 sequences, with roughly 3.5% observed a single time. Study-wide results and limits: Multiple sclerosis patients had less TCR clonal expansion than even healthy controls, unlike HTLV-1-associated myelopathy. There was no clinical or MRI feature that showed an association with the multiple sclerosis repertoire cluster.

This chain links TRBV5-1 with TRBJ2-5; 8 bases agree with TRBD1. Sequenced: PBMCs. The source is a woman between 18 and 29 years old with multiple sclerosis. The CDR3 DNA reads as TGCGCCAGCAGCTCACAGGGGGGTCTAGAGACCCAGTACTTC. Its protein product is CASSSQGGLETQYF.